This T cell receptor (beta chain) emerged from a study of technical replicates of blood from a few donors. Profiled with immunoSEQ multiplex PCR; TCRdb holds only in-frame clones, not every one. The sample has some 66,000 clones, 95% to 98% seen once. The receptor was derived from a human donor in good health. The specimen sequenced was T cells isolated from PBMCs.

In DNA, the CDR3 is TGTGCCAGCAGGGGGACTAGCGGGAGGGTTAGCTACGAGCAGTACTTC. Its protein product is CASRGTSGRVSYEQYF. The genes are TRBV27 and TRBJ2-7; the match to TRBD2 covers 16 bases. V was clipped by 6 bases and J by 3 bases; unmatched bases: 5. Germline CDR1 reads MNHEY; CDR2 reads SMNVEV (reference sequence). This CDR3 contains 16 residues.